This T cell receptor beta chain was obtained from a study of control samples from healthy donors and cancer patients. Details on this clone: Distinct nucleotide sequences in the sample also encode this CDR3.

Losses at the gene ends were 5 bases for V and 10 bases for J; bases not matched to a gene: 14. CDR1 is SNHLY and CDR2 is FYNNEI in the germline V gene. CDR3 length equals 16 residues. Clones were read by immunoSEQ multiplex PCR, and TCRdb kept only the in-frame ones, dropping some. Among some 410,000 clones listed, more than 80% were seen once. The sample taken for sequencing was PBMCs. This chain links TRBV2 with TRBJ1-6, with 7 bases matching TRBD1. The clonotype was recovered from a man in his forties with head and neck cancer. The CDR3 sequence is CASSLSRGLGGSPLHF. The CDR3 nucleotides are TGTGCCAGCAGTTTATCGAGGGGGCTGGGGGGGTCACCCCTCCACTTT.